Below, 26 T cell receptor beta chains from the same sample are listed, as sequenced in a study of PD-L1 blockade in urothelial cancer (TCRdb year 2017). The library was made by the immunoSEQ multiplex PCR assay. TCRdb carries this immuneACCESS record with in-frame sequences only. Its versions omit some clonotypes, under half of them owing to an unresolved V gene in the studies checked, with the rest unexplained. The sample has about 86,000 clones on record, over 65% of them singletons. The biggest ten clones account for around an eighth of the sample. This sample's time point label indicates: pretreatment peripheral blood. The sequencing here drew on PBMCs, taken around atezolizumab (anti-PD-L1) treatment. These receptors were collected from a man aged 55-75 years with urothelial cancer.

The chain couples TRBV20-1 to TRBJ2-1; TRBD2 might be the D (5 bases). The CDR3 is 10 residues long. Trimming took off 5 bases at V and 12 bases at J, with 11 bases between the two ends. Germline V CDR1 and CDR2: DFQATT, SNEGSKA (reference sequence). The CDR3 DNA sequence: TGCAGTGCTCTTGGGGAGCGGCAGTTCTTC. Translation gives CSALGERQFF.

The chain recombines TRBV7-6 with TRBJ2-1; TRBD1 aligns across 9 bases. V trimming: 10 bases; J trimming: 5 bases; junction bases outside the gene matches: 15. The CDR3 extends over 16 amino acids. Per the germline V gene, CDR1 is SGHVS and CDR2 is FNYEAQ. The CDR3 bases are TGTGCCACCGGAACCAATCCGGGACAGGGAAACAATGAGCAGTTCTTC. This sequence encodes CATGTNPGQGNNEQFF.

The chain links TRBV27 to TRBJ2-7, with TRBD2 matching 10 bases. V shed 5 bases and J 3 bases; nucleotides not matched to a gene: 4. The germline gives CDR1 MNHEY, CDR2 SMNVEV (reference sequence). This CDR3 region has 14 residues. CDR3 region: CASSLWTSGYEQYF. The CDR3 DNA reads TGTGCCAGCAGTCTATGGACTAGCGGCTACGAGCAGTACTTC.

This clone was seen only once. The gene calls are TRBV19 and TRBJ2-1; 7 bases map to TRBD1. The J segment lost 10 bases and the V segment lost 3 bases, leaving 12 bases of the junction unmatched. The CDR3 length is 15 residues. CDR1 and CDR2 from the germline V gene are LNHDA and SQIVND (reference sequence). As DNA, the CDR3 is TGTGCCAGTAGTATTTCCGGGACAGTGCTTTTGGAGCAGTTCTTC. This encodes CASSISGTVLLEQFF.

In this sample, this clone turned up a few times. J is TRBJ2-2 and V is TRBV5-4; the match to TRBD1 covers 8 bases. J gave up 5 bases and V 2 bases, and 5 bases lay outside the gene matches. The CDR3 covers 15 residues. Germline-derived CDR1 and CDR2 are SGHNT and YYREEE (reference sequence). The CDR3 sequence is CASSFGQGRTGELFF. In DNA form, the CDR3 reads TGTGCCAGCAGCTTCGGACAGGGAAGAACCGGGGAGCTGTTTTTT.

This sequence joins TRBV5-1 and TRBJ1-4; D is unresolved. The CDR3 consists of 16 residues. Between the trimmed V and J ends, which lost 0 bases and 5 bases, there was a span of 14 bases. Looked up from germline, CDR1 is SGHRS and CDR2 is YFSETQ. The CDR3 DNA reads TGCGCCAGCAGCTTGGACCCCCCAGGTGGGAATGAAAAACTGTTTTTT. Encoded protein: CASSLDPPGGNEKLFF.

The chain recombines TRBV2 with TRBJ2-7; 11 nucleotides match TRBD2. The CDR3 is made up of 15 amino acids. J gave up 3 bases and V 6 bases, and 7 bases lay outside the gene matches. The germline CDR1 and CDR2 sequences are SNHLY and FYNNEI. CDR3 bases: TGTGCCAGCAGAGCAACTAGCGGGAGTATCTACGAGCAGTACTTC. The encoded protein is CASRATSGSIYEQYF.

The chain links TRBV5-1 to TRBJ2-2, with a tentative D call TRBD1 (5 bases). V was trimmed by 4 bases and J by 2 bases, leaving 15 bases between them. Germline loops: CDR1 SGHRS, CDR2 YFSETQ. This CDR3 is built from 16 residues. DNA for the CDR3: TGCGCCAGCAGCCCCAAGGCGGACACTAACACCGGGGAGCTGTTTTTT. It yields the protein CASSPKADTNTGELFF. The entire variable domain, with the rest obtained from reference TRBV5-1 and TRBJ2-2, is as follows: KAGVTQTPRYLIKTRGQQVTLSCSPISGHRSVSWYQQTPGQGLQFLFEYFSETQRNKGNFPGRFSGRQFSNSRSEMNVSTLELGDSALYLCASSPKADTNTGELFFGEGSRLTVL.

The chain couples TRBV21-1 to TRBJ2-3; the listed D gene, TRBD2, was not tested against the DNA. TRBV21-1 is noted as a pseudogene. This CDR3 contains 13 residues. The CDR3 DNA sequence: TGTGCCAGCAGCAATCGGGAGTCGATGCCGCAGTATTTT. The encoded protein is CASSNRESMPQYF.

This chain joins TRBV30 and TRBJ1-6; 7 bases are a match to TRBD1. There are 15 residues in the CDR3. Germline V gene data show CDR1 as GTSNPN and CDR2 as SVGIG (reference sequence). Germline trimming cut 4 bases from V and 8 bases from J; bases unmatched to any gene: 11. CDR3 sequence: CAWIRGTGVHSPLHF. DNA for the CDR3: TGTGCCTGGATTCGAGGTACAGGGGTCCATTCACCCCTCCACTTT.

This chain joins TRBV5-4 and TRBJ2-5, with 8 bases identical to TRBD2. Unmatched junction bases numbered 7, after V lost 5 bases and J lost 4 bases. The CDR3 has 14 amino acids. Germline V lookup: CDR1 SGHNT, CDR2 YYREEE (reference sequence). CDR3 region: CASSLGRARETQYF. DNA for the CDR3: TGTGCCAGCAGTCTCGGGAGGGCCCGAGAGACCCAGTACTTC.

This clone was observed a single time. The chain couples TRBV25-1 to TRBJ2-7; no clear D. The germline V gene encodes CDR1 MGHDK and CDR2 SYGVNS. Trimming took off 4 bases at V and 2 bases at J, with 18 bases between the two ends. This CDR3 has 16 residues. The DNA of the CDR3 is TGTGCCAGCAGTGGAGACACGGCAACCGGCACCTACGAGCAGTACTTC. This encodes CASSGDTATGTYEQYF.

Details on this clone: At one end, the junction sequence differs from germline, possibly due to a read error. The chain recombines TRBV7-7 with TRBJ2-7, with 8 bases matching TRBD2. Germline-derived CDR1 and CDR2 are SSHAT and FNYEAQ (reference sequence). This CDR3 comprises 13 residues. The CDR3 nucleotides read TGTGCTAGCAGCTTGAGCGGGAGCTACGAGCAGTACTTC. Encoded protein: CASSLSGSYEQYF.

V gene TRBV14 combines with J gene TRBJ2-1, with 7 positions matching TRBD2. V was pared by 3 bases and J by 2 bases, with 4 bases of the junction left unmatched. Looked up from germline, CDR1 is SGHDN and CDR2 is FVKESK. The CDR3 contains 15 residues. As DNA, the CDR3 is TGTGCCAGCAGCCACCGCGGGGGACCCTACAATGAGCAGTTCTTC. Amino acid sequence: CASSHRGGPYNEQFF.

The V gene is TRBV15, the J gene TRBJ2-1; 11 bases align to TRBD2. CDR1 is LNHNV and CDR2 is YYDKDF in the germline V gene (reference sequence). With 4 bases clipped from V and 9 bases from J, the junction kept 11 bases outside the gene matches. The CDR3 is made up of 16 amino acids. The CDR3 bases are TGTGCCACCAGCATTAGCGGGGGGGCGGCCTATGGTGAGCAGTTCTTC. Its translation: CATSISGGAAYGEQFF.

This clone was found many times. The J gene is TRBJ2-7, the V gene TRBV15; 8 nucleotides line up with TRBD1. Germline V gives CDR1 LNHNV, CDR2 YYDKDF (reference sequence). This CDR3 region has 14 residues. V was pared by 3 bases and J by 2 bases, with 3 bases of the junction left unmatched. CDR3 DNA: TGTGCCACCAGCAGGAACAGGGGGGCCTACGAGCAGTACTTC. Protein: CATSRNRGAYEQYF.

The J gene is TRBJ2-2, the V gene TRBV9, with D perhaps matching TRBD2 (5 bases). The CDR3 spans 15 residues. Trimming cost V 5 bases and J 1 base, with 12 bases left between them. Germline V gene lookup returns CDR1 SGDLS and CDR2 YYNGEE. CDR3 in amino acids: CASSLVGRNTGELFF. CDR3 DNA sequence: TGTGCCAGCAGTTTAGTGGGGAGGAACACCGGGGAGCTGTTTTTT.

The V gene is TRBV2, the J gene TRBJ1-1; the match to TRBD1 covers 9 bases. In germline, CDR1 is SNHLY, CDR2 FYNNEI. The junction had 4 bases not matched to a gene; V was cut back by 1 base and J by 1 base. This CDR3 has 16 amino acids. CDR3 protein: CASSEGGQGRNTEAFF. CDR3 nucleotide sequence: TGTGCCAGCAGTGAAGGGGGACAGGGTAGGAACACTGAAGCTTTCTTT.

The chain has TRBV7-8 and TRBJ2-1; 7 positions agree with TRBD2. Germline assignment: CDR1 SGHVS and CDR2 FQNEAQ. The V gene end was trimmed by 2 bases and the J gene end by 3 bases; junction bases not matched to a gene: 7. CDR3 length: 16 amino acids. As DNA, the CDR3 is TGTGCCAGCAGCTTAAGCGCGCGGGAGATCTACAATGAGCAGTTCTTC. This gives the protein CASSLSAREIYNEQFF.

This sequence joins TRBV19 and TRBJ2-1, with 8 bases aligning to TRBD2. CDR1 LNHDA and CDR2 SQIVND come from the germline V gene (reference sequence). The CDR3 is made up of 18 amino acids. With 0 bases clipped from V and 0 bases from J, the junction kept 7 bases outside the gene matches. The CDR3 region has the DNA TGTGCCAGTAGTATAGAAAGGACTAGCCGAAGCTCCTACAATGAGCAGTTCTTC. Amino acids: CASSIERTSRSSYNEQFF. Based on the CDR3 plus reference TRBV19 and TRBJ2-1, the full variable domain is DGGITQSPKYLFRKEGQNVTLSCEQNLNHDAMYWYRQDPGQGLRLIYYSQIVNDFQKGDIAEGYSVSREKKESFPLTVTSAQKNPTAFYLCASSIERTSRSSYNEQFFGPGTRLTVL.

The chain couples TRBV10-3 to TRBJ2-7; D may be TRBD1 (6 bases). Germline V lookup: CDR1 ENHRY, CDR2 SYGVKD. The CDR3 runs to 17 residues. V dropped 2 bases and J dropped 2 bases, with 19 bases sitting between them. Written as DNA, the CDR3 is TGTGCCATCAGTGAGACGGCTCCCGGGACAACGACCTACGAGCAGTACTTC. It translates to CAISETAPGTTTYEQYF.

This rearrangement joins TRBV7-9 to TRBJ1-1; D perhaps matches TRBD1 (5 bases). Germline-derived CDR1 and CDR2 are SEHNR and FQNEAQ (reference sequence). The V gene lost 2 bases and the J gene lost 4 bases, with 11 bases spanning the gap. This CDR3 region has 14 residues. The CDR3 region is CASSLQGFVTEAFF. As DNA, the CDR3 is TGTGCCAGCAGCTTACAGGGTTTTGTCACTGAAGCTTTCTTT. The full variable domain, its missing parts supplied by reference TRBV7-9 and TRBJ1-1, is DTGVSQNPRHKITKRGQNVTFRCDPISEHNRLYWYRQTLGQGPEFLTYFQNEAQLEKSRLLSDRFSAERPKGSFSTLEIQRTEQGDSAMYLCASSLQGFVTEAFFGQGTRLTVV.

The CDR3: CASSITGNLNSPLHF. The CDR3 DNA is TGTGCCAGTAGTATAACAGGAAACCTTAATTCACCCCTCCACTTT. The J gene is TRBJ1-6, the V gene TRBV19; possible D gene TRBD1, 5 bases. In germline, CDR1 is LNHDA, CDR2 SQIVND (reference sequence). The CDR3 is made up of 15 amino acids. V lost 2 bases, J lost 6 bases, and 11 bases lay in between. Based on the CDR3 plus reference TRBV19 and TRBJ1-6, the full variable domain is DGGITQSPKYLFRKEGQNVTLSCEQNLNHDAMYWYRQDPGQGLRLIYYSQIVNDFQKGDIAEGYSVSREKKESFPLTVTSAQKNPTAFYLCASSITGNLNSPLHFGNGTRLTVT.

The chain is built from TRBV29-1 and TRBJ1-3; perhaps TRBD1 as D (5 bases). This CDR3 has 14 residues. Germline loops: CDR1 SQVTM, CDR2 ANQGSEA. V was clipped by 6 bases and J by 0 bases, with 12 bases between them. The CDR3, as DNA: TGCAGCGTACGTAAGACAGACTCTGGAAACACCATATATTTT. This sequence encodes CSVRKTDSGNTIYF.

The chain combines TRBV4-1 with TRBJ1-2; maybe TRBD1 (6 bases). CDR1 and CDR2 from the germline V gene are MGHRA and YSYEKL. CDR3 length equals 14 residues. The V end was cut by 0 bases, the J end by 3 bases, with 8 bases between. The chain's CDR3 is CASSQEQGDYGYTF. For the CDR3, the DNA is TGCGCCAGCAGCCAAGAACAGGGAGACTATGGCTACACCTTC.

The J gene is TRBJ2-5, the V gene TRBV7-8; TRBD2 might be the D (6 bases). Germline V CDR1 and CDR2: SGHVS, FQNEAQ. The ends were cut back, 1 base at V and 1 base at J, with 10 bases in the middle. This CDR3 contains 15 residues. CDR3: CASSLGLGGQETQYF. The CDR3, as DNA: TGTGCCAGCAGCTTAGGACTAGGCGGCCAAGAGACCCAGTACTTC.